This passage covers 21 T cell receptor beta chains from one sample sequenced in a study of blood T cell repertoires in COVID-19. Here immunoSEQ multiplex PCR was the method, and the copy in TCRdb shows in-frame clones only, minus some. Of about 270,000 clones listed, 75% to 90% are singletons. Sequences were obtained from PBMCs or T cells enriched from blood (not recorded which). The source is a woman in her twenties or thirties with acute COVID-19.

The chain has TRBV9 and TRBJ2-7, with 8 bases matching TRBD2. The CDR3 runs 14 residues. Germline V gives CDR1 SGDLS, CDR2 YYNGEE. J gave up 4 bases and V 2 bases, and 5 bases lay outside the gene matches. The CDR3 sequence is CASSVTREGYEQYF. The CDR3 region has the DNA TGTGCCAGCAGCGTGACCCGGGAGGGTTACGAGCAGTACTTC.

This clone was counted once. The chain recombines TRBV28 with TRBJ2-7; D is unclear. Germline V gene data show CDR1 as MDHEN and CDR2 as SYDVKM. V shed 5 bases and J shed 3 bases, with 11 bases lying between them. The length of the CDR3 is 13 residues. In DNA form, the CDR3 reads TGTGCCAGCAGTCCTTCCTCGTTCTACGAGCAGTACTTC. Amino acids: CASSPSSFYEQYF.

The V call is TRBV18, the J call TRBJ1-3; D perhaps matches TRBD1 (5 bases). The ends were cut back, 6 bases at V and 0 bases at J, with 15 bases in the middle. Germline CDR1 KGHSH, CDR2 LQKENI. The CDR3 has 16 amino acids. CDR3 residues: CASSPSQDGSGNTIYF. In nucleotides, the CDR3 is TGTGCCAGCTCGCCTTCACAGGATGGCTCTGGAAACACCATATATTTT.

This rearrangement joins TRBV6-2 or TRBV6-3 to TRBJ1-4, with D maybe TRBD1 (5 bases). This CDR3 is built from 15 residues. The germline V and J ends were trimmed by 6 bases and 0 bases, with 11 bases remaining between them. Germline V gene sequence: CDR1 MNHEY, CDR2 SVGEGT. The CDR3 region is CASSDSLATNEKLFF. Written as DNA, the CDR3 is TGTGCCAGCAGCGACAGTCTCGCAACTAATGAAAAACTGTTTTTT.

The rearrangement links TRBV6-2 or TRBV6-3 to TRBJ2-3; 12 nucleotides line up with TRBD2. Per the germline V gene, CDR1 is MNHEY and CDR2 is SVGEGT. The CDR3 totals 17 residues. Unmatched junction bases numbered 8, after V lost 5 bases and J lost 2 bases. The CDR3, as DNA: TGTGCCAGCAGTAGAGAGACTAGCGGGAGAGTCACAGATACGCAGTATTTT. Amino acids: CASSRETSGRVTDTQYF.

The chain recombines TRBV5-8 with TRBJ2-3; possibly TRBD1 for D (6 bases). CDR1 is SGHTS and CDR2 is YDEGEE in the germline V gene. CDR3 length: 14 residues. V lost 4 bases to trimming and J lost 5 bases, with 14 bases between them. The CDR3 region is CASSLGQHRDTQYF. As DNA, the CDR3 is TGTGCCAGCAGCCTTGGACAGCACAGAGATACGCAGTATTTT.

The chain couples TRBV19 to TRBJ2-7, with TRBD2 identical over 12 bases. The CDR3 runs to 16 residues. Unmatched junction bases numbered 4, after V lost 1 base and J lost 3 bases. Looked up from germline, CDR1 is LNHDA and CDR2 is SQIVND (reference sequence). The CDR3 DNA follows: TGTGCCAGTAGTATAGTCGGACTAGCGGGAAGCTACGAGCAGTACTTC. Its protein is CASSIVGLAGSYEQYF.

The V call is TRBV18, the J call TRBJ1-3; 8 nucleotides line up with TRBD1. Germline CDR1 and CDR2: KGHSH and LQKENI. This CDR3 comprises 15 residues. V trimming: 4 bases; J trimming: 4 bases; junction bases outside the gene matches: 6. This CDR3 reads CASSLLQGEGNTIYF. The CDR3 nucleotides read TGTGCCAGCTCACTCTTACAGGGGGAAGGAAACACCATATATTTT.

The chain links TRBV19 to TRBJ1-1, with 9 bases aligning to TRBD1. Trimming at V came to 2 bases and at J to 0 bases, leaving 10 bases not matched to a gene. This CDR3 has 18 residues. CDR1 LNHDA and CDR2 SQIVND come from the germline V gene (reference sequence). CDR3 bases: TGTGCCAGTAGTATAAACAGGGGGCTTAGAGCGGTGAACACTGAAGCTTTCTTT. Protein: CASSINRGLRAVNTEAFF.

The V call is TRBV28, the J call TRBJ2-7, with D possibly TRBD2 on 7 matching bases. The CDR3 extends over 14 amino acids. The V end lost 0 bases, the J end lost 2 bases, and 8 bases lay between the germline ends. Germline assignment: CDR1 MDHEN and CDR2 SYDVKM. The CDR3 region has the DNA TGTGCCAGCAGTTTATGGGGGGGGCCCTACGAGCAGTACTTC. It codes for CASSLWGGPYEQYF.

Of note for this clone: One end of the junction varies from germline; a read error may be responsible. The chain's CDR3 is CASSISGQGAF. CDR3 DNA: TGTGCCAGTAGTATTTCCGGACAGGGCGCCTTT. The chain has TRBV19 and TRBJ1-1, with 8 positions matching TRBD1. The CDR3 runs 11 residues. Germline lookup yields CDR1 LNHDA and CDR2 SQIVND (reference sequence). Full variable domain (outside the CDR3, taken from reference TRBV19 and TRBJ1-1): DGGITQSPKYLFRKEGQNVTLSCEQNLNHDAMYWYRQDPGQGLRLIYYSQIVNDFQKGDIAEGYSVSREKKESFPLTVTSAQKNPTAFYLCASSISGQGAFGQGTRLTVV.

The chain is built from TRBV7-2 and TRBJ2-7; 9 bases are a match to TRBD2. Germline CDR1 reads SGHTA; CDR2 reads FQGNSA. This CDR3 is built from 14 residues. V lost 4 bases and J lost 4; bases outside the gene matches: 5. The chain's CDR3 is CASSSSGVVYEQYF. CDR3 nucleotide sequence: TGTGCCAGCAGCTCTAGCGGGGTCGTATACGAGCAGTACTTC.

This clone was seen once. V usage is TRBV10-3 and J usage is TRBJ2-3; no definite D call. The length of the CDR3 is 12 residues. The germline gives CDR1 ENHRY, CDR2 SYGVKD. V gave up 5 bases and J gave up 0 bases, with 3 bases separating them. Written as DNA, the CDR3 is TGTGCCATCAGTACTAGCACAGATACGCAGTATTTT. Amino acid sequence: CAISTSTDTQYF.

The rearrangement uses TRBV11-2 and TRBJ1-5; D may be TRBD1 (5 bases). This CDR3 contains 15 residues. With 2 bases removed from V and 2 bases from J, the gap between germline ends came to 10 bases. The V gene's germline CDR1 is SGHAT and CDR2 FQNNGV. CDR3 sequence: CASSLQGQGNQPQHF. Written as DNA, the CDR3 is TGTGCCAGCAGCTTACAGGGTCAGGGCAATCAGCCCCAGCATTTT.

This chain connects TRBV5-1 to TRBJ2-5, with TRBD1 identical over 7 bases. CDR1 SGHRS and CDR2 YFSETQ come from the germline V gene. J lost 5 bases, V lost 4 bases, and 8 bases had no gene match. The CDR3 is 14 residues long. The DNA for the CDR3 is TGCGCCAGCAGCACGGGCCGGACAGGCGAGACCCAGTACTTC. It encodes CASSTGRTGETQYF.

The J gene is TRBJ1-6, the V gene TRBV11-2, with 7 bases matching TRBD1. This CDR3 has 14 amino acids. CDR1 and CDR2 (germline): SGHAT, FQNNGV. With V trimmed by 3 bases and J by 7 bases, 3 bases remained unmatched. CDR3 region: CASSFDRVNSPLHF. CDR3 coding DNA: TGTGCCAGCAGCTTTGACAGGGTAAATTCACCCCTCCACTTT.

J is TRBJ2-3 and V is TRBV21-1; the table's D call, TRBD2, was not checked against the DNA. TRBV21-1 is a recognized pseudogene. The CDR3 consists of 12 residues. CDR3 sequence (DNA): TGTGCCAGCGGACGGGGTACGTATACGCAGTATTTT. Translation gives CASGRGTYTQYF.

This clone was seen just once. This sequence joins TRBV6-5 and TRBJ1-5, with a tentative D call TRBD1 (6 bases). The CDR3 runs 13 residues. From germline, CDR1 is MNHEY and CDR2 SVGAGI. The germline V and J ends were trimmed by 7 bases and 6 bases, with 13 bases remaining between them. The CDR3 is CASTQRQAQPQHF. CDR3 nucleotide sequence: TGTGCCAGCACTCAGCGACAGGCTCAGCCCCAGCATTTT.

The rearrangement joins TRBV19 to TRBJ2-3; possibly TRBD1 for D (5 bases). V was clipped by 4 bases and J by 0 bases, with 8 bases between them. From germline, CDR1 is LNHDA and CDR2 SQIVND (reference sequence). The CDR3 loop spans 14 amino acids. CDR3 region: CASSRQLSTDTQYF. The CDR3, as DNA: TGTGCCAGTAGTAGACAGTTGAGCACAGATACGCAGTATTTT.

The V and J genes are TRBV30 and TRBJ2-7; 8 bases fit TRBD1. The CDR3 is 15 residues long. Germline CDR1 and CDR2: GTSNPN and SVGIG (reference sequence). The V segment lost 4 bases and the J segment 3 bases; nucleotides outside the gene matches: 11. CDR3 region: CAWIPPRGLDYEQYF. The CDR3 nucleotides read TGTGCCTGGATCCCACCCAGGGGGCTAGACTACGAGCAGTACTTC.

The V gene is TRBV9, the J gene TRBJ1-6; 7 bases are a match to TRBD1. The CDR3 extends over 16 amino acids. Losses at the gene ends were 5 bases for V and 5 bases for J; bases not matched to a gene: 10. Germline V lookup: CDR1 SGDLS, CDR2 YYNGEE. The CDR3 DNA sequence: TGTGCCAGCAGTATATCCGGGACAGAGAATAATTCACCCCTCCACTTT. Its protein is CASSISGTENNSPLHF.